The 9 T cell receptor beta chains below all came from one sample that was sequenced in a study of T cell changes during pregnancy in multiple sclerosis. TCRdb's copy holds only in-frame clones and misses some; the assay was immunoSEQ multiplex PCR. The sample lists about 56,000 clones, 90% seen once, with less than 2.5% in the top ten. The sample consisted of peripheral blood, taken in the first trimester of pregnancy. The receptors shown here come from a female donor in good health, enrolled as a control in a pregnancy study.

The genes are TRBV7-6 and TRBJ1-3; D not certain. V lost 7 bases to trimming and J lost 4 bases, with 17 bases between them. CDR1 and CDR2 (germline): SGHVS, FNYEAQ. CDR3 length equals 15 residues. The CDR3 nucleotides read TGTGCCAGCACACACCGGGGAGGGCCAGGAAACACCATATATTTT. Amino acids: CASTHRGGPGNTIYF.

This chain connects TRBV27 to TRBJ1-1; TRBD1 matches 7 bases. Germline V lookup: CDR1 MNHEY, CDR2 SMNVEV (reference sequence). The CDR3 is 14 amino acids. The V and J ends lost 4 bases and 0 bases, in that order; junction bases with no gene match: 2. The CDR3 sequence is CASSSTGLNTEAFF. As DNA, the CDR3 is TGTGCCAGCAGTTCGACAGGGCTGAACACTGAAGCTTTCTTT.

This clone was found a few times. This chain joins TRBV4-1 and TRBJ1-1; D may be TRBD1 (6 bases). Trimming removed 1 base at V and 2 bases at J, with 17 bases between. Germline V CDR1 and CDR2: MGHRA, YSYEKL. The CDR3 has 17 residues. CDR3 amino acids: CASSQVPQGNVNTEAFF. CDR3 coding DNA: TGCGCCAGCAGCCAAGTGCCCCAGGGGAATGTAAACACTGAAGCTTTCTTT.

The rearrangement joins TRBV30 to TRBJ2-7, with 8 bases that match TRBD1. The trim removed 1 base at V and 6 bases at J, leaving 14 bases unmatched. The length of the CDR3 is 16 residues. Germline V gene lookup returns CDR1 GTSNPN and CDR2 SVGIG (reference sequence). CDR3 nucleotide sequence: TGTGCCTGGAGTGCCCCAGGGGGCAGGGGGGTTGGCGAGCAGTACTTC. Protein: CAWSAPGGRGVGEQYF.

V usage is TRBV7-9 and J usage is TRBJ2-1; 9 bases are a match to TRBD1. V lost 5 bases to trimming and J lost 5 bases; unmatched junction nucleotides: 7. This CDR3 is 15 amino acids long. Germline values: CDR1 SEHNR, CDR2 FQNEAQ (reference sequence). CDR3 region: CASSRGQGINNEQFF. DNA for the CDR3: TGTGCCAGCAGCCGGGGACAGGGAATAAACAATGAGCAGTTCTTC.

The chain links TRBV5-1 to TRBJ2-1; D is unresolved. V shed 0 bases and J shed 0 bases, with 7 bases lying between them. This CDR3 is 15 amino acids long. Germline-derived CDR1 and CDR2 are SGHRS and YFSETQ. The CDR3 loop reads CASSLDSSSYNEQFF. The CDR3 DNA follows: TGCGCCAGCAGCTTGGACTCGAGCTCCTACAATGAGCAGTTCTTC. The variable domain in full, completed from reference TRBV5-1 and TRBJ2-1, reads KAGVTQTPRYLIKTRGQQVTLSCSPISGHRSVSWYQQTPGQGLQFLFEYFSETQRNKGNFPGRFSGRQFSNSRSEMNVSTLELGDSALYLCASSLDSSSYNEQFFGPGTRLTVL.

CDR3 sequence reads: CASSGTGAGNQPQHF. In DNA, the CDR3 is TGTGCCAGCTCTGGGACAGGGGCGGGCAATCAGCCCCAGCATTTT. The chain employs TRBV18 and TRBJ1-5; 10 bases map to TRBD1. V lost 6 bases, J lost 2 bases, and 4 bases stayed unmatched. The CDR3 spans 15 residues. Germline loops: CDR1 KGHSH, CDR2 LQKENI.

This chain links TRBV9 with TRBJ1-3; D not resolved. Germline values: CDR1 SGDLS, CDR2 YYNGEE. V gave up 0 bases and J gave up 4 bases, with 5 bases separating them. This CDR3 spans 13 amino acids. The CDR3: CASSVGQGNTIYF. CDR3 DNA: TGTGCCAGCAGCGTAGGGCAGGGAAACACCATATATTTT.

The chain joins TRBV11-1 to TRBJ2-3; TRBD1 agrees at 8 bases. J lost 4 bases, V lost 2 bases, and 2 bases had no gene match. Germline-derived CDR1 and CDR2 are SGHAT and FQDESV (reference sequence). CDR3 length equals 14 residues. The CDR3 DNA is TGTGCCAGCAGCTTATACAGGGGGGCAGATACGCAGTATTTT. Protein product: CASSLYRGADTQYF.